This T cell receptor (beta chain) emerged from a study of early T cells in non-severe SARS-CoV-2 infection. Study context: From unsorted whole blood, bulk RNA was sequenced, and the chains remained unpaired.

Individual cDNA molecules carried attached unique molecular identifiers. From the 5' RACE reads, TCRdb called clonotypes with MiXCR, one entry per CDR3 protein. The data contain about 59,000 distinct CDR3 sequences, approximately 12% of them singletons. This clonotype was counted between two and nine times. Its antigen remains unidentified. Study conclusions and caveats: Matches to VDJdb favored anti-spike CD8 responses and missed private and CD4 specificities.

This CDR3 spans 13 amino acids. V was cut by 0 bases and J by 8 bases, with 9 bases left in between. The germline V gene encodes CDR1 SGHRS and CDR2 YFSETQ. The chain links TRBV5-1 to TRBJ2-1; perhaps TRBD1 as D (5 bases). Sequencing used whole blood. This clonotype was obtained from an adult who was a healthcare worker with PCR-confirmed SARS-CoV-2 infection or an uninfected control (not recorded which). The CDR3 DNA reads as TGCGCCAGCAGCTTGGATCAGGGCGATGAGCAGTTCTTC. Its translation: CASSLDQGDEQFF.